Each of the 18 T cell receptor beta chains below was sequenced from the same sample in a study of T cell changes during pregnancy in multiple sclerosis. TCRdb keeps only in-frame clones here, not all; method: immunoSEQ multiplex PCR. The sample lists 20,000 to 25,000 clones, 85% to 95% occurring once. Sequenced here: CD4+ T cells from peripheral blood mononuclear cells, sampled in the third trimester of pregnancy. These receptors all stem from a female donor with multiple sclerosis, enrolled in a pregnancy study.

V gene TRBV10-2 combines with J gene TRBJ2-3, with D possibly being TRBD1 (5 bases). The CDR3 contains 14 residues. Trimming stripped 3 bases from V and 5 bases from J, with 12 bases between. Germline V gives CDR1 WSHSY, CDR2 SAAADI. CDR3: CASSDTTAGDTQYF. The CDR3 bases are TGCGCCAGCAGTGACACGACAGCCGGAGATACGCAGTATTTT.

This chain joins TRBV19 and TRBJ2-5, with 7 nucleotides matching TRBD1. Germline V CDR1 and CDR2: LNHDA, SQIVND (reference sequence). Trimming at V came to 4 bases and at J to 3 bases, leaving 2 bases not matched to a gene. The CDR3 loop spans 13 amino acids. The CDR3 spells CASSRDRKETQYF. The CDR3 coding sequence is TGTGCCAGTAGTAGGGACAGAAAAGAGACCCAGTACTTC.

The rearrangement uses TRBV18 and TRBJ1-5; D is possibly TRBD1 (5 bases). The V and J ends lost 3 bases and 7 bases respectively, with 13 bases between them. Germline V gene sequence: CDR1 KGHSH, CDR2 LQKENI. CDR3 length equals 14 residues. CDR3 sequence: CASSPGGRGQPQHF. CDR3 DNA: TGTGCCAGCTCACCCGGGGGTCGAGGGCAGCCCCAGCATTTT.

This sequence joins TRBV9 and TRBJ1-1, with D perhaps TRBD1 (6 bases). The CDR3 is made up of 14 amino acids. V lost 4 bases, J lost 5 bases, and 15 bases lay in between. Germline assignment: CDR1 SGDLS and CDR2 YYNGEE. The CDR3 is CASSPPGVGTEAFF. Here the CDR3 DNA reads TGTGCCAGCAGCCCGCCAGGGGTCGGAACTGAAGCTTTCTTT.

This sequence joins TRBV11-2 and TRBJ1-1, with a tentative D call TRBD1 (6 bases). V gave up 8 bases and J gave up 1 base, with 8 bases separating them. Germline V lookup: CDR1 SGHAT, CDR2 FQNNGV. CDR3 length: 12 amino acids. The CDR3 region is CASLGGNTEAFF. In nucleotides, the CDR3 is TGTGCCAGCCTAGGGGGGAACACTGAAGCTTTCTTT.

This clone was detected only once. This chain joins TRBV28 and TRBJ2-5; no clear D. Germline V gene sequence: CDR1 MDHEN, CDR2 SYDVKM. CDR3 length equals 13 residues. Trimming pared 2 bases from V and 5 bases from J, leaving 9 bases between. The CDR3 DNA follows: TGTGCCAGCAGTTTAGGCTCCACGGAGACCCAGTACTTC. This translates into CASSLGSTETQYF.

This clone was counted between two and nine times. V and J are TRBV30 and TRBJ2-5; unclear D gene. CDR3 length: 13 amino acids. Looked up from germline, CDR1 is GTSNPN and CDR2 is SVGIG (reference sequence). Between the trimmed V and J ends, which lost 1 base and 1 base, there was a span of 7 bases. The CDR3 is CAWSAALQETQYF. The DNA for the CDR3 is TGTGCCTGGAGTGCCGCGCTCCAAGAGACCCAGTACTTC. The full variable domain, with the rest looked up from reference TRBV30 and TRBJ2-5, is SQTIHQWPATLVQPVGSPLSLECTVEGTSNPNLYWYRQAAGRGLQLLFYSVGIGQISSEVPQNLSASRPQDRQFILSSKKLLLSDSGFYLCAWSAALQETQYFGPGTRLLVL.

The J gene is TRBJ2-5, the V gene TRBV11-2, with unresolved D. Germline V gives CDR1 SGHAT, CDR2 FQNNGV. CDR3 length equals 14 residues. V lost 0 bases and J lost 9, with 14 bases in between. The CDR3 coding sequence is TGTGCCAGCAGCTTAGAACCGATCACCGGGTCCCAGTACTTC. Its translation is CASSLEPITGSQYF.

The CDR3 loop reads CAWSSLELHYGYTF. The DNA for the CDR3 is TGTGCCTGGAGTTCCCTAGAACTTCACTATGGCTACACCTTC. The V call is TRBV30, the J call TRBJ1-2; D not resolved. V was shortened by 2 bases and J by 3 bases, with 13 bases between the two germline ends. From germline, CDR1 is GTSNPN and CDR2 SVGIG (reference sequence). The CDR3 extends over 14 amino acids. Complete variable domain (other parts from reference TRBV30 and TRBJ1-2): SQTIHQWPATLVQPVGSPLSLECTVEGTSNPNLYWYRQAAGRGLQLLFYSVGIGQISSEVPQNLSASRPQDRQFILSSKKLLLSDSGFYLCAWSSLELHYGYTFGSGTRLTVV.

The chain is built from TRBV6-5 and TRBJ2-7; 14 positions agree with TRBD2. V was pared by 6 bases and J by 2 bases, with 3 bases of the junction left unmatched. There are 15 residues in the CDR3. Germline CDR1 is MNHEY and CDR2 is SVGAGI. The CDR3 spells CASRPTSGGAYEQYF. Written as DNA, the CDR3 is TGTGCCAGCAGACCGACTAGCGGGGGGGCCTACGAGCAGTACTTC.

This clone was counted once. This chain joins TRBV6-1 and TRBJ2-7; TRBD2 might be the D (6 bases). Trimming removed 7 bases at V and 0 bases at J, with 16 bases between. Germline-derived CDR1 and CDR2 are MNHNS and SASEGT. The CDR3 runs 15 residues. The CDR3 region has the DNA TGTGCCAGCACATCCGCGGGGACGGACTCCTACGAGCAGTACTTC. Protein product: CASTSAGTDSYEQYF.

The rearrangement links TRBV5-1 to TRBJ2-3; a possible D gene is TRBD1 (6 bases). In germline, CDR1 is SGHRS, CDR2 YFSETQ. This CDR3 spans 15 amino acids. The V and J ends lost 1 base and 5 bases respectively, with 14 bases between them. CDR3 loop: CASSLMGADGDTQYF. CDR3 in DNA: TGCGCCAGCAGCTTGATGGGGGCTGACGGAGATACGCAGTATTTT.

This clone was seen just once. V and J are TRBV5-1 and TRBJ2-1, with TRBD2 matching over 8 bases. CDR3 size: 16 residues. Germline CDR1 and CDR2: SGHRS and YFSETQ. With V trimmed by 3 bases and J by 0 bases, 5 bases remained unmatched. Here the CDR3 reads CASSSLAGGSYNEQFF. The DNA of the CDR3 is TGCGCCAGCAGCTCCTTGGCGGGGGGCTCCTACAATGAGCAGTTCTTC.

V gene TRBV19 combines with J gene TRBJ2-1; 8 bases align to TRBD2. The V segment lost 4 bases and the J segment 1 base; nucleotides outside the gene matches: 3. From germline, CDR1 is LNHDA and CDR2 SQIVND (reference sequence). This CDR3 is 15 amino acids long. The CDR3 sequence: CASSTLAVSYNEQFF. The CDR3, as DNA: TGTGCCAGTAGTACACTAGCGGTTTCCTACAATGAGCAGTTCTTC.

In DNA, the CDR3 is TGTGCCAGCAGCGCCGGGGCGGGACAGTGGGACAATGAGCAGTTCTTC. Residues: CASSAGAGQWDNEQFF. The chain combines TRBV11-2 with TRBJ2-1, with D tentatively TRBD1 (7 bases). Germline assignment: CDR1 SGHAT and CDR2 FQNNGV. Between the trimmed V and J ends, which lost 5 bases and 5 bases, there was a span of 19 bases. This CDR3 comprises 16 residues. The whole variable domain, filled in from reference TRBV11-2 and TRBJ2-1, reads EAGVAQSPRYKIIEKRQSVAFWCNPISGHATLYWYQQILGQGPKLLIQFQNNGVVDDSQLPKDRFSAERLKGVDSTLKIQPAKLEDSAVYLCASSAGAGQWDNEQFFGPGTRLTVL.

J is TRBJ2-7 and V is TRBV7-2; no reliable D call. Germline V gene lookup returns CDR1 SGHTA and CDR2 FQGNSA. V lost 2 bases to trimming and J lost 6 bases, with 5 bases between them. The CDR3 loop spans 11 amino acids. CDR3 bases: TGTGCCAGCAGCTTATACGGCGAGCAGTACTTC. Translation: CASSLYGEQYF.

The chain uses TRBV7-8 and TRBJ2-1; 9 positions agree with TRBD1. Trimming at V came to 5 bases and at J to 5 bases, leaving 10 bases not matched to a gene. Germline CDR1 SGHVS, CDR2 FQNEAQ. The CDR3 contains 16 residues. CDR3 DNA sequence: TGTGCCAGCAGCCTAAGGTCACAGGGGGCGAACAATGAGCAGTTCTTC. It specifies CASSLRSQGANNEQFF.

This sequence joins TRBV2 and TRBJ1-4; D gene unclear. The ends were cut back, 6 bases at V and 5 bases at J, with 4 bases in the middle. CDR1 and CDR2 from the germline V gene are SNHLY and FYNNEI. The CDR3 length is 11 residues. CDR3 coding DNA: TGTGCCAGCAGATCGAATGAAAAACTGTTTTTT. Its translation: CASRSNEKLFF.